This T cell receptor beta chain was obtained from a study of T cell responses to AZD1222 COVID-19 vaccine. Study-level results: At study baseline, merely five or six AZD1222 recipients were seropositive. Females made up more of the donors, who were largely white British, and clonal diversity may have come out too low. The span of vaccine-associated CD4 TCRs extended across spike, with dominance at 160-218 and 743-854. As reported, nearly half of all spike-specific TCRs target variant regions that are unmutated.

Trimming removed 7 bases from V and 2 bases from J, with 12 bases in between. Germline V gene data show CDR1 as LNHDA and CDR2 as SQIVND (reference sequence). This CDR3 has 14 residues. The repertoire was sequenced with immunoSEQ multiplex PCR; TCRdb's copy has only in-frame clones and lacks some. The sample comprises about 190,000 clones, 90% to 95% of which are singletons, and about 9.3% rests with the top ten. Only one count was recorded for this clone. No antigen is known for it. The V call is TRBV19, the J call TRBJ1-5, with D unresolved. The sample consisted of peripheral blood, taken on day 0 of AZD1222 vaccination. This sequence originates from an adult in good health. The DNA of the CDR3 is TGTGCCAGTAAGATAGTCGGGCGCAATCAGCCCCAGCATTTT. Translation gives CASKIVGRNQPQHF.